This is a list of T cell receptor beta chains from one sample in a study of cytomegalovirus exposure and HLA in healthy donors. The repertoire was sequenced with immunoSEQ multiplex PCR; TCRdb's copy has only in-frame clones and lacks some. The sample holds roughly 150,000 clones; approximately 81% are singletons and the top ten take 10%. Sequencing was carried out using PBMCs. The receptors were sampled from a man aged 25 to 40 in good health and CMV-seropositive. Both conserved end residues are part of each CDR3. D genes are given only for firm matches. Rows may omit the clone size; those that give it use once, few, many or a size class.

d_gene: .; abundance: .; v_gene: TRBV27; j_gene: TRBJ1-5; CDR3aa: CASSLHGTGSQPQHF; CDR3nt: TGTGCCAGCAGTTTACACGGAACAGGGTCACAGCCCCAGCATTTT
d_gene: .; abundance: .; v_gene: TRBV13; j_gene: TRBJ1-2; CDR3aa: CASSFGGDFGVYGYTF; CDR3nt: TGTGCCAGCAGCTTTGGGGGGGACTTTGGCGTCTATGGCTACACCTTC
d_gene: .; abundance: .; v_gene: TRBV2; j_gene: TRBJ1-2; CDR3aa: CASRTKGYGYTF; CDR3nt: TGTGCCAGCAGGACGAAGGGGTATGGCTACACCTTC
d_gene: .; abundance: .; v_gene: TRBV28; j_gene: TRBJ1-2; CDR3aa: CASSLRHLRTGGYTF; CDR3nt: TGTGCCAGCAGTTTACGGCACCTTCGGACGGGGGGCTACACCTTC
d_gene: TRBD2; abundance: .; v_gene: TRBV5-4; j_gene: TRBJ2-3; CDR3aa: CASSLKAGGVTDTQYF; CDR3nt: TGTGCCAGCAGCTTGAAGGCGGGGGGCGTGACAGATACGCAGTATTTT
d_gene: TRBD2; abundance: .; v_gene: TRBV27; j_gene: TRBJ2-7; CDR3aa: CASSLSGGQGRYEQYF; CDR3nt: TGTGCCAGCAGTTTAAGCGGGGGGCAGGGAAGGTACGAGCAGTACTTC
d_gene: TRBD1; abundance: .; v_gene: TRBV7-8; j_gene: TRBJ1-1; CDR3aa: CASSLTPGQGGTEAFF; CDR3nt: TGTGCCAGCAGCCTTACCCCGGGACAGGGAGGGACTGAAGCTTTCTTT
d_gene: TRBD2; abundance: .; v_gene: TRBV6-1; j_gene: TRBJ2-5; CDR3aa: CASSLRLAGETQYF; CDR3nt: TGTGCCAGCAGTCTTAGACTAGCGGGAGAGACCCAGTACTTC
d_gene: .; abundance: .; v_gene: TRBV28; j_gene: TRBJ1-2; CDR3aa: CASSAHAAGSWYGYTF; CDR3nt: TGTGCCAGCAGCGCCCACGCGGCAGGGTCTTGGTATGGCTACACCTTC
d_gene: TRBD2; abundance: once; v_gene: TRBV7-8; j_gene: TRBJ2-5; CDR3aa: CASSSGTSPNF; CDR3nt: TGTGCCAGCAGCTCAGGGACTAGCCCGAACTTC
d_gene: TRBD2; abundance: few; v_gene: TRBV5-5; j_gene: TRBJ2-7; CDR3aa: CASSLSASGSYEQYF; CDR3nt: TGTGCCAGCAGCTTATCGGCTAGCGGGAGTTACGAGCAGTACTTC
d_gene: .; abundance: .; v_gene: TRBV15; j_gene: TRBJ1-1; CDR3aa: CATSRDAQPNTEAFF; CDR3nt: TGTGCCACCAGCAGAGATGCACAGCCGAACACTGAAGCTTTCTTT
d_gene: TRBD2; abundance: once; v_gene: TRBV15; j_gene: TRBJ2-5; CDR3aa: CATSRDIRASGNQETQYF; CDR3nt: TGTGCCACCAGCAGAGATATTAGGGCTAGCGGGAACCAAGAGACCCAGTACTTC
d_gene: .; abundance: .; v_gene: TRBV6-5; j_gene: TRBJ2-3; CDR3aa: CASKVGGPRDTQYF; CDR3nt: TGTGCCAGTAAGGTCGGCGGTCCGCGAGATACGCAGTATTTT
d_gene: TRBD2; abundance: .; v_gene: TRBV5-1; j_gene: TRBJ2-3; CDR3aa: CASSYRLAESTDTQYF; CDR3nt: TGCGCCAGCAGCTATAGACTAGCGGAGAGCACAGATACGCAGTATTTT
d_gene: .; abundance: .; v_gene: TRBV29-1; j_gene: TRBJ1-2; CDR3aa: CSVEDPGSGYTF; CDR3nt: TGCAGCGTTGAAGATCCGGGGTCTGGCTACACCTTC
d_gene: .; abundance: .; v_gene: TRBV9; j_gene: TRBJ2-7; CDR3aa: CASSPRGTESYEQYF; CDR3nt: TGTGCCAGCAGCCCTCGAGGGACTGAGTCCTACGAGCAGTACTTC
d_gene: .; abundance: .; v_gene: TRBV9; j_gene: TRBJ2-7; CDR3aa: CASSVAGSEQYF; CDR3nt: TGTGCCAGCAGCGTAGCTGGGAGCGAGCAGTACTTC
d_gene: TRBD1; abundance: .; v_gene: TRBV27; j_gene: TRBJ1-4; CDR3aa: CASSSQGASNEKLFF; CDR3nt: TGTGCCAGCAGTTCCCAGGGGGCGTCTAATGAAAAACTGTTTTTT
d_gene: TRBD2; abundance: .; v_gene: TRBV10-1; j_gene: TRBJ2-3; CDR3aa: CASSENAGGNTDTQYF; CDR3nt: TGCGCCAGCAGTGAAAACGCGGGAGGGAACACAGATACGCAGTATTTT
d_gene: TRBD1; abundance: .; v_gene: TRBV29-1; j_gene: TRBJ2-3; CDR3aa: CSVDSTGVGTDTQYF; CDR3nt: TGCAGCGTTGACAGTACAGGGGTCGGCACAGATACGCAGTATTTT
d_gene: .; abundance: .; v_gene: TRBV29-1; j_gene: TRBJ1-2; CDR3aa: CSVRPLTDSTNYGYTF; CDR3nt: TGCAGCGTCCGGCCCCTAACTGACAGCACTAACTATGGCTACACCTTC
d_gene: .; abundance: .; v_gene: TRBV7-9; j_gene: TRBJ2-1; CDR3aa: CASGNQIRSYNEQFF; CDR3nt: TGTGCCAGCGGTAACCAGATCCGCTCCTACAATGAGCAGTTCTTC
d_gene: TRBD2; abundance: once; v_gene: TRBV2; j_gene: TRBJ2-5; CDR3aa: CASLAGGPETQYF; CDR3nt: TGTGCCAGCCTAGCGGGGGGGCCGGAGACCCAGTACTTC
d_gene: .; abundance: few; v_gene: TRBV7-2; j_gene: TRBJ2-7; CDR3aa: CASSLVVGGPSYEQYF; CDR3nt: TGTGCCAGCAGCTTAGTTGTGGGGGGGCCTTCCTACGAGCAGTACTTC
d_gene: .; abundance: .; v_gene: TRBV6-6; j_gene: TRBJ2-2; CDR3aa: CASSYPTNTGELFF; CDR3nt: TGTGCCAGCAGTTACCCAACGAACACCGGGGAGCTGTTTTTT
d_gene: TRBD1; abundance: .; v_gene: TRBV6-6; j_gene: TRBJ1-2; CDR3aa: CASSSTGQGYGYTF; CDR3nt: TGTGCCAGCAGTTCGACCGGACAGGGGTATGGCTACACCTTC
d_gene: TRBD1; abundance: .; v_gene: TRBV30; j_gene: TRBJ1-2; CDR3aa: CAWSLGRTGDYGYTF; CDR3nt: TGTGCCTGGAGTCTCGGGAGGACAGGGGATTATGGCTACACCTTC
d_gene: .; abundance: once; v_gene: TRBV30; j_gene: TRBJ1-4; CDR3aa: CAWKAGGEKLFF; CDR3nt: TGTGCCTGGAAGGCAGGTGGCGAAAAACTGTTTTTT
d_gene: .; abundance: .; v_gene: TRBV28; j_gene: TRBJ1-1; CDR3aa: CASSGVRDKAFF; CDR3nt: TGTGCCAGCAGTGGAGTCCGGGACAAAGCTTTCTTT
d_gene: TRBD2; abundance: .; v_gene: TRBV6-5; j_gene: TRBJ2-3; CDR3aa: CASSYSSLAGADTQYF; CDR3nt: TGTGCCAGCAGTTACTCGTCACTAGCGGGGGCAGATACGCAGTATTTT
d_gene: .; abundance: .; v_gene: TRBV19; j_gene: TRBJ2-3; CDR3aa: CASSIGTTPLGDTQYF; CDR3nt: TGTGCCAGTAGTATAGGCACTACACCCCTCGGAGATACGCAGTATTTT
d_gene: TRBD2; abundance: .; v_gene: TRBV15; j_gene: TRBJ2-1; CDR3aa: CATSRVGGRAVSSYNEQFF; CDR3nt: TGTGCCACCAGCAGAGTGGGCGGGAGGGCCGTTAGTTCCTACAATGAGCAGTTCTTC
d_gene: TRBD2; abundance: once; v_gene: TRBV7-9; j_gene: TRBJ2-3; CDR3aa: CASSLVLAGADTQYF; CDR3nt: TGTGCCAGCAGCTTAGTCCTAGCGGGAGCAGATACGCAGTATTTT
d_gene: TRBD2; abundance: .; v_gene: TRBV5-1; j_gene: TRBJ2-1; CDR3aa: CASSFPSGRASYNEQFF; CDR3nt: TGCGCCAGCAGCTTTCCTAGCGGGAGGGCGTCCTACAATGAGCAGTTCTTC
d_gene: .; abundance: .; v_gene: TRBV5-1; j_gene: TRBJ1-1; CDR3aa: CASSLVGRNTEAFF; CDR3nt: TGCGCCAGCAGCTTGGTGGGCCGGAACACTGAAGCTTTCTTT